This passage covers 19 T cell receptor beta chains from one sample sequenced in a study of T cells in Graves' hyperthyroidism and ophthalmopathy (dated by TCRdb to between 2017 and 2020). Library preparation employed multiplex PCR. The data were produced on an Illumina HiSeq 2000. The TCR beta CDR3 regions were amplified from the RNA transcripts. The first round of RT-PCR for the TCR CDR3 was performed with the HTBI primer set and the Qiagen OneStep RT-PCR kit. In-frame beta chains were kept once TCRdb had trimmed the public reads at Q25 with fastp and called clones with MiXCR. Each CDR3 protein appears once, grouped with its most common genes and DNA. In all, the sample holds about 360,000 distinct CDR3 sequences, and around 13% of those were seen once. The top ten clonotypes cover 9.2% of the sample. Input material: blood. The receptors stem from a woman younger than 30 with Graves' hyperthyroidism.

In this sample, this clonotype turned up a few times. This rearrangement joins TRBV5-1 to TRBJ2-2, with 7 nucleotides matching TRBD2. The CDR3 is 15 residues long. V was clipped by 1 base and J by 1 base; unmatched bases: 1. Germline V CDR1 and CDR2: SGHRS, YFSETQ. This CDR3 reads CASSLSSGNTGELFF. CDR3 DNA: TGCGCCAGCAGCTTGTCTAGCGGGAACACCGGGGAGCTGTTTTTT.

This clonotype was seen only a few times. The rearrangement uses TRBV24-1 and TRBJ2-7, with 8 bases identical to TRBD1. Germline CDR1 and CDR2: KGHDR and SFDVKD. V shed 6 bases, J shed 3 bases, and the junction held 3 bases outside the gene matches. This CDR3 comprises 13 residues. The CDR3 DNA reads TGTGCCACCAGTTCAACAGGGGGCTACGAGCAGTACTTC. This gives the protein CATSSTGGYEQYF.

This clonotype was recorded many times. The chain couples TRBV28 to TRBJ2-7; D remains ambiguous. V lost 1 base, J lost 2 bases, and 12 bases lay in between. This CDR3 has 15 residues. CDR1 and CDR2 (germline): MDHEN, SYDVKM. CDR3 sequence reads: CASSLYRRRTYEQYF. The CDR3, as DNA: TGTGCCAGCAGTTTATACCGACGGAGAACCTACGAGCAGTACTTC.

In its sample, this clonotype was seen many times. The chain couples TRBV3-1 to TRBJ1-1; no firm D call. There are 11 residues in the CDR3. Trimming stripped 3 bases from V and 7 bases from J, with 6 bases between. Germline V gene sequence: CDR1 LGHDT, CDR2 YNNKEL (reference sequence). The CDR3 DNA reads as TGTGCCAGCAGCCAGTCGGGTGAAGCTTTCTTT. Residues: CASSQSGEAFF.

This clonotype has ten or more counts. The rearrangement uses TRBV5-1 and TRBJ1-6, with 8 bases identical to TRBD1. Germline V gene lookup returns CDR1 SGHRS and CDR2 YFSETQ. V gave up 4 bases and J gave up 9 bases; unmatched junction bases: 9. The CDR3 runs to 15 residues. CDR3 sequence: CASSADRTGSSPLHF. The DNA for the CDR3 is TGCGCCAGCAGCGCGGACCGGACAGGGTCTTCACCCCTCCACTTT.

This clonotype was seen many times. The genes are TRBV4-1 and TRBJ2-7; possible D gene TRBD2, 6 bases. This CDR3 is built from 15 residues. V gave up 4 bases and J gave up 1 base, with 14 bases separating them. Per the germline V gene, CDR1 is MGHRA and CDR2 is YSYEKL. The CDR3 nucleotides read TGCGCCAGCAGCCGTCTAGCGACGGGATCCTACGAGCAGTACTTC. Translating gives CASSRLATGSYEQYF.

At least ten counts were recorded for this clonotype. The V and J genes are TRBV7-3 and TRBJ1-1; possibly TRBD1 for D (5 bases). V lost 2 bases and J 11 bases, leaving 15 bases between the germline ends. Germline CDR1 is SGHTA and CDR2 is FQGTGA. The CDR3 extends over 13 amino acids. In nucleotides, the CDR3 is TGTGCCAGCAGCTTACTGATCGGGGGTGAGGCTTTCTTT. Translation gives CASSLLIGGEAFF.

As to this clonotype: With a much larger clone just one base away, this may be a read error. The J gene is TRBJ2-7, the V gene TRBV20-1, with 8 bases matching TRBD2. The CDR3 runs 13 residues. With 5 bases clipped from V and 5 bases from J, the junction kept 8 bases outside the gene matches. Germline V gene sequence: CDR1 DFQATT, CDR2 SNEGSKA (reference sequence). The chain's CDR3 is CSAPTGGVNEQYF. CDR3 nucleotide sequence: TGCAGTGCTCCCACCGGGGGGGTCAACGAGCAGTACTTC.

This clonotype was counted at least ten times. V usage is TRBV5-1 and J usage is TRBJ2-1, with a possible D match to TRBD2 (6 bases). The CDR3 runs 16 residues. Trimming pared 9 bases from V and 2 bases from J, leaving 21 bases between. Germline CDR1 is SGHRS and CDR2 is YFSETQ. The CDR3 DNA is TGCGCCACCTCTAACCCCGGGACTCTTCCCTACAATGAGCAGTTCTTC. Translated: CATSNPGTLPYNEQFF.

This clonotype was counted at least ten times. The V gene is TRBV3-1, the J gene TRBJ2-5, with D perhaps TRBD1 (6 bases). V shed 8 bases and J shed 5 bases, with 12 bases lying between them. This CDR3 comprises 12 residues. The germline V gene has CDR1 LGHDT and CDR2 YNNKEL (reference sequence). The CDR3 coding sequence is TGTGCCAGCGCACAGGGTGGGGAGACCCAGTACTTC. Protein product: CASAQGGETQYF.

This clonotype was seen at least ten times. This chain joins TRBV9 and TRBJ1-2, with D unclear. Germline lookup yields CDR1 SGDLS and CDR2 YYNGEE. Between the trimmed V and J ends, which lost 0 bases and 7 bases, there was a span of 16 bases. CDR3 size: 15 residues. The CDR3, as DNA: TGTGCCAGCAGCGTAGACCTCGAGGGTACGAGTGGCTACACCTTC. Its translation: CASSVDLEGTSGYTF.

This clonotype was detected ten times or more. V usage is TRBV2 and J usage is TRBJ1-6; tentatively, D is TRBD1 (6 bases). Germline V gene sequence: CDR1 SNHLY, CDR2 FYNNEI. Trimming removed 5 bases at V and 10 bases at J, with 18 bases between. This CDR3 is built from 15 residues. Written as DNA, the CDR3 is TGTGCCAGCAGTCTGCCAGGGGATTCGGGATCACCCCTCCACTTT. It yields the protein CASSLPGDSGSPLHF.

This clonotype was counted between two and nine times. The chain recombines TRBV20-1 with TRBJ2-2, with D hard to call. Germline lookup yields CDR1 DFQATT and CDR2 SNEGSKA (reference sequence). The CDR3 has 17 amino acids. Trimming pared 3 bases from V and 2 bases from J, leaving 19 bases between. The DNA for the CDR3 is TGCAGTGCTAGTTCATTCGGGCAGACCTCCAACACCGGGGAGCTGTTTTTT. Its protein product is CSASSFGQTSNTGELFF.

This clonotype came up many times. The genes are TRBV11-2 and TRBJ2-7, with 13 nucleotides matching TRBD2. Germline CDR1 is SGHAT and CDR2 is FQNNGV. V was pared by 1 base and J by 4 bases, with 1 base of the junction left unmatched. The CDR3 runs to 15 residues. The CDR3 here is CASSLAGLAGYEQYF. CDR3 in DNA: TGTGCCAGCAGCTTAGCGGGACTAGCGGGGTACGAGCAGTACTTC.

This clonotype has at least ten counts. This sequence joins TRBV29-1 and TRBJ2-6, with a tentative D call TRBD2 (5 bases). This CDR3 comprises 14 residues. CDR1 is SQVTM and CDR2 is ANQGSEA in the germline V gene. V lost 4 bases, J lost 2 bases, and 9 bases lay in between. The CDR3 loop is CSVASGTGANVLTF. The DNA of the CDR3 is TGCAGCGTTGCCTCCGGGACTGGGGCCAACGTCCTGACTTTC.

This clonotype was recorded many times. The rearrangement links TRBV7-6 to TRBJ2-7; TRBD2 is a possible D gene (6 bases). The CDR3 consists of 15 residues. Germline CDR1 reads SGHVS; CDR2 reads FNYEAQ. V dropped 1 base and J dropped 9 bases, with 19 bases sitting between them. The CDR3, as DNA: TGTGCCAGCAGCTTAGACGGGGGACCCACGGGGAGGCAGTACTTC. Encoded protein: CASSLDGGPTGRQYF.

The sample holds a few counts of this clonotype. The rearrangement joins TRBV6-2 or TRBV6-3 to TRBJ1-1, with TRBD1 as a possible D gene (5 bases). Trimming removed 2 bases at V and 4 bases at J, with 8 bases between. This CDR3 contains 13 residues. Germline V lookup: CDR1 MNHEY, CDR2 SVGEGT. The CDR3 bases are TGTGCCAGCAGTTACAGGCAGGGCACTGAAGCTTTCTTT. This encodes CASSYRQGTEAFF.

There are a few counts of this clonotype. The genes are TRBV12-3 or TRBV12-4 and TRBJ2-1; possibly TRBD2 for D (5 bases). V dropped 1 base and J dropped 9 bases, with 13 bases sitting between them. The CDR3 contains 14 residues. The DNA for the CDR3 is TGTGCCAGCAGTTTAGGGGCCGGGAATCTTGAGCAGTTCTTC. Encoded protein: CASSLGAGNLEQFF.

This clonotype has a count of ten or more. This chain joins TRBV5-8 and TRBJ2-7, with TRBD2 as a possible D gene (7 bases). Germline values: CDR1 SGHTS, CDR2 YDEGEE. The CDR3 is made up of 13 amino acids. V was pared by 6 bases and J by 4 bases, with 14 bases between. As DNA, the CDR3 is TGTGCCAGCAACCCCGCGGGGGCTTACGAGCAGTACTTC. This encodes CASNPAGAYEQYF.